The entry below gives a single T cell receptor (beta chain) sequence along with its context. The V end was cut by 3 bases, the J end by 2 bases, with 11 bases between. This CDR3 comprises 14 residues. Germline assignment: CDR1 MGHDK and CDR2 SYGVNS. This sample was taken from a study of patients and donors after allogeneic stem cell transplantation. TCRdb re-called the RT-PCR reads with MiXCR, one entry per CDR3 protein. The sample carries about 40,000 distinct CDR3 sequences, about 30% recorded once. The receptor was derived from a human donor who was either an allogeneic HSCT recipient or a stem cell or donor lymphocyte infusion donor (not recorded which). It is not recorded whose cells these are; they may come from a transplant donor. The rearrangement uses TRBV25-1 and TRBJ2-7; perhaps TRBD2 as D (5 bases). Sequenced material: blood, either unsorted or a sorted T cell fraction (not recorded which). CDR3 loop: CASSEGGWPYEQYF. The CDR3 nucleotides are TGTGCCAGCAGTGAGGGCGGGTGGCCCTACGAGCAGTACTTC.